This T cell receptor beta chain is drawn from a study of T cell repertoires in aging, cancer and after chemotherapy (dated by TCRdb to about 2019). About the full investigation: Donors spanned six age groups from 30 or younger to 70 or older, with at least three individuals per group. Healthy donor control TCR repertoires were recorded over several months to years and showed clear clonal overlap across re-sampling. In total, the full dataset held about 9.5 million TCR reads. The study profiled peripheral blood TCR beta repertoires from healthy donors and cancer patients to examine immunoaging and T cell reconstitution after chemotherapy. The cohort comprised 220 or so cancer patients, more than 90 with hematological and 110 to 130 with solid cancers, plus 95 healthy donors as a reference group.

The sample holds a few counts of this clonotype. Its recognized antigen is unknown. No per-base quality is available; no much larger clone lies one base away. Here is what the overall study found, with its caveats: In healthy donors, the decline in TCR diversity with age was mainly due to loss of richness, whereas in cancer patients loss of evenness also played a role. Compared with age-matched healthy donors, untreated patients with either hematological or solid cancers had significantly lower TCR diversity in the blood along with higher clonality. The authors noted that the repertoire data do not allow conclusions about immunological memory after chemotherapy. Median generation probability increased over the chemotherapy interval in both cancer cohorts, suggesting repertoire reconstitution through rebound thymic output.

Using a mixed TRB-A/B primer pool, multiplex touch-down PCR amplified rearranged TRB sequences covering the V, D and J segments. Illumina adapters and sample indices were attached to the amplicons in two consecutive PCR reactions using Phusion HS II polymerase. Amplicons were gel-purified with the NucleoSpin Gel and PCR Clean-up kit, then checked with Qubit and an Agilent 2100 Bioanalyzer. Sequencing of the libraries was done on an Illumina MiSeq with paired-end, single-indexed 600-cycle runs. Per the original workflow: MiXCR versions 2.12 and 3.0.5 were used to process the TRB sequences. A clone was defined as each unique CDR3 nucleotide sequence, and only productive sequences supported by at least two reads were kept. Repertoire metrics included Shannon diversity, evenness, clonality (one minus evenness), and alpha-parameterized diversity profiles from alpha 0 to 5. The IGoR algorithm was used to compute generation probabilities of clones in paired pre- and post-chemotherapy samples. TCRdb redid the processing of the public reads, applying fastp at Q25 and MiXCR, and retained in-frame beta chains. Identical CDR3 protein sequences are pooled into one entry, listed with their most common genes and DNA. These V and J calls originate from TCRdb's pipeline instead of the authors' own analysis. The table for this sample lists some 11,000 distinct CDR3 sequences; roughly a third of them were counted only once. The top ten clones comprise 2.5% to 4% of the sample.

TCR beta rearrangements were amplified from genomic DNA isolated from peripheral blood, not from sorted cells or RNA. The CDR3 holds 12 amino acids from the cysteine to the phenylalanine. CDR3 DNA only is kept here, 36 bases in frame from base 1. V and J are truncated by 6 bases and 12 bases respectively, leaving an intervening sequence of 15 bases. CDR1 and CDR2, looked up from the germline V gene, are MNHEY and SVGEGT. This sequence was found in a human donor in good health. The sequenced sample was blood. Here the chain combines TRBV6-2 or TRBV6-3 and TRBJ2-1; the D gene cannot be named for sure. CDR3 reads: CASSSSDGPQFF. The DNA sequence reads TGTGCCAGCAGCTCCTCCGACGGACCGCAGTTCTTC.